This is a list of T cell receptor beta chains from one sample in a study of blood T cell repertoires in COVID-19. TCRdb keeps only in-frame clones here, not all; method: immunoSEQ multiplex PCR. This table holds more than 90,000 clones, roughly nine tenths found once. The sequenced sample was peripheral blood. All receptors come from a man over 45 with acute or convalescent COVID-19. The CDR3 runs from the conserved cysteine through the conserved F or W. Each record gives: CDR3 protein, CDR3 DNA, clone size, V gene, J gene, D gene. D genes are given only for firm matches. Expanded clones get a size class; other rows say once, few or many, or leave the size out.

CASSVDQGNYGYTF	TGTGCCAGCAGCGTTGACCAGGGCAACTATGGCTACACCTTC	-	TRBV9	TRBJ1-2	-
CASSDARQGVETQYF	TGTGCCAGCAGTGATGCCAGACAGGGGGTCGAGACCCAGTACTTC	-	TRBV25-1	TRBJ2-5	TRBD1
CSVLDRGGYTF	TGCAGCGTCCTAGACAGGGGCGGCTACACCTTC	-	TRBV29-1	TRBJ1-2	TRBD1
CASSLDPRPGEKLFF	TGTGCCAGCAGCTTGGACCCCAGGCCCGGAGAAAAACTGTTTTTT	-	TRBV5-6	TRBJ1-4	-
CASSQDQGGNYGYTF	TGCGCCAGCAGCCAAGATCAGGGAGGTAACTATGGCTACACCTTC	-	TRBV4-1	TRBJ1-2	-
CASRPGQGNTGELFF	TGTGCCAGCAGACCGGGACAGGGAAACACCGGGGAGCTGTTTTTT	-	TRBV6-5	TRBJ2-2	TRBD1
CASSLVAGDYNEQFF	TGTGCCAGCAGCTTAGTAGCGGGGGATTACAATGAGCAGTTCTTC	few	TRBV7-2	TRBJ2-1	TRBD2
CASRILNTGELFF	TGTGCCAGCAGGATACTTAACACCGGGGAGCTGTTTTTT	-	TRBV12-3/TRBV12-4	TRBJ2-2	-
CASSVRMVGPLGANVLTF	TGTGCCAGCAGCGTCAGAATGGTGGGCCCCCTAGGGGCCAACGTCCTGACTTTC	-	TRBV9	TRBJ2-6	-
CASSLGGFNTGELFF	TGTGCCAGCAGCTTAGGCGGATTCAACACCGGGGAGCTGTTTTTT	-	TRBV11-2	TRBJ2-2	-
CASSTGGRGYF	TGTGCCAGCAGCACAGGGGGTAGAGGGTACTTC	-	TRBV28	TRBJ2-7	TRBD1
CASSLVAGGRNGYTF	TGCGCCAGCAGCTTGGTGGCAGGGGGTCGAAATGGCTACACCTTC	-	TRBV5-1	TRBJ1-2	TRBD1
CASTLSRFQETQYF	TGTGCCAGCACCCTGAGCCGCTTCCAAGAGACCCAGTACTTC	-	TRBV28	TRBJ2-5	-
CASSDPTPHYGYTF	TGTGCCAGCAGTGACCCGACACCTCACTATGGCTACACCTTC	-	TRBV6-1	TRBJ1-2	-
CASSSTGPDSGNTIYF	TGTGCCAGCAGCTCTACAGGCCCCGACTCTGGAAACACCATATATTTT	-	TRBV7-3	TRBJ1-3	-
CASSFTGGGSYGYTF	TGTGCCAGCAGCTTCACAGGGGGCGGAAGCTATGGCTACACCTTC	-	TRBV11-2	TRBJ1-2	TRBD1
CASSSGGTVPSSGANVLTF	TGCGCCAGCAGCTCGGGGGGTACCGTTCCTAGCTCTGGGGCCAACGTCCTGACTTTC	once	TRBV5-1	TRBJ2-6	TRBD2
CASSLVGGYGNEQFF	TGTGCCAGCAGCTTAGTGGGGGGGTACGGCAATGAGCAGTTCTTC	-	TRBV11-2	TRBJ2-1	TRBD2
CASSRGHNYGYTF	TGTGCCAGCAGTCGCGGACATAACTATGGCTACACCTTC	once	TRBV27	TRBJ1-2	-
CASSFGRGYGYTF	TGTGCCAGCAGTTTCGGCAGAGGGTATGGCTACACCTTC	-	TRBV12-3/TRBV12-4	TRBJ1-2	-
CASSLGEAGRTGELFF	TGTGCCAGCAGCTTGGGTGAGGCGGGGCGCACCGGGGAGCTGTTTTTT	once	TRBV13	TRBJ2-2	-
CASSESGRARSGNTIYF	TGCGCCAGCAGTGAGTCGGGCAGGGCGCGGTCTGGAAACACCATATATTTT	-	TRBV10-1	TRBJ1-3	-
CASRSPGVNQPQHF	TGTGCCAGCAGATCCCCAGGGGTCAATCAGCCCCAGCATTTT	once	TRBV28	TRBJ1-5	-
CASSPTGATNEKLFF	TGTGCCAGCAGCCCGACAGGGGCAACTAATGAAAAACTGTTTTTT	-	TRBV7-6	TRBJ1-4	TRBD1
CAWSVQVTGELFF	TGTGCCTGGAGTGTACAGGTTACCGGGGAGCTGTTTTTT	-	TRBV30	TRBJ2-2	-
CASSIGNEGYTF	TGTGCCAGTAGTATCGGGAACGAGGGCTACACCTTC	-	TRBV19	TRBJ1-2	-
CASSDRQGSGNTIYF	TGTGCCAGCAGCGATCGACAGGGGTCAGGAAACACCATATATTTT	-	TRBV9	TRBJ1-3	TRBD1
CASASNTGELFF	TGTGCTAGTGCCTCGAACACCGGGGAGCTGTTTTTT	-	TRBV12-5	TRBJ2-2	-
CASSPGTLNTEAFF	TGTGCCAGCAGCCCCGGGACATTGAACACTGAAGCTTTCTTT	-	TRBV5-8	TRBJ1-1	-
CASSSSRPPGNTEAFF	TGCGCCAGCAGCTCCTCTCGACCCCCAGGTAACACTGAAGCTTTCTTT	-	TRBV5-1	TRBJ1-1	-
CASSLGTVGVNQPQHF	TGTGCCAGCAGCCTTGGGACAGTTGGGGTAAATCAGCCCCAGCATTTT	-	TRBV3-1/TRBV3-2	TRBJ1-5	TRBD1
CASSLGRNTEAFF	TGTGCCAGTAGTCTGGGGCGGAACACTGAAGCTTTCTTT	-	TRBV19	TRBJ1-1	-
CASSHSPDLSYEQYF	TGTGCCAGCAGCCATAGCCCAGACCTCTCCTACGAGCAGTACTTC	-	TRBV14	TRBJ2-7	-